This T cell receptor (beta chain) was found in a study of T-cell memory formation after mild COVID-19 (dated by TCRdb to about 2021). Regarding the research as a whole: Most TCR sequence clusters were specific to one of the two donors. In a couple of donors, T-cell clones that expanded and contracted after mild COVID-19 were followed by sequencing TCRalpha and TCRbeta repertoires longitudinally. Two young, previously healthy adult volunteers, one female and one male, were included in the cohort. What the work shows at the level of the full study, not this receptor alone: Contracting CD4+ clones were found mainly in CM and EM memory subsets, while CD8+ clones were enriched in EMRA. Clones that contracted from day 15 to 85 showed balanced CD4/CD8 phenotypes, whereas a second wave of clones that expanded from day 15 to 37 leaned towards CD4+. SARS-CoV-2 specificity was not confirmed for the second-wave clones peaking on day 37. The detection of some responding clones in pre-infection memory suggests that pre-existing cross-reactive memory T cells joined the SARS-CoV-2 response. The study covered only two mild cases, and larger cohorts including severe cases with pre-infection samples were considered necessary.

Sequencing relied on an Illumina NovaSeq 6000. Using 5'RACE with constant-segment primers, TCRalpha and TCRbeta cDNA libraries were constructed, with sample barcodes and unique molecular identifiers added in the process. Trizol reagent was used to extract RNA from every sample. Amplification of the libraries took two PCR steps, and the second step added a second sample barcode plus Illumina TruSeq adapters. Sequencing of the libraries was done on an Illumina NovaSeq, producing 2 x 150 bp paired-end reads. The paper's processing steps were these. The reads were demultiplexed and collapsed into UMI-guided consensus sequences using migec v1.2.7. Using mixcr v2.1.11, UMI consensuses were aligned to TRA and TRB V and J templates and then assembled into clonotypes. Expanded or contracted clonotypes were those called significant by both edgeR and NoisET, with noise models trained on biological replicates. For edgeR calls, the cutoffs were a false discovery rate-adjusted p below 0.01 and a log2 fold-change threshold of 1. PCA with hierarchical clustering of max-normalized trajectories of the 1000 most abundant clonotypes was used as exploratory dynamics analysis. Separately sequenced CD4+ and CD8+ repertoires were used to assign the CD4 or CD8 phenotype of responding clones. Clones were called with MiXCR by TCRdb after fastp trimmed the public reads at Q25, and only in-frame beta chains were retained. Identical CDR3 proteins give one entry, which carries the most common genes and DNA. The V and J calls shown here were made by TCRdb, not taken from the authors' results. The sample table holds around 250,000 distinct CDR3 sequences, of which approximately 15% were seen once. The top ten clonotypes cover under 2.5% of the sample.

In regard to this clonotype: What antigen it recognizes has not been identified. No per-base quality is available; no much larger clone lies one base away.

The CDR3 runs 14 residues from the cysteine to the phenylalanine. Only the CDR3 DNA stays, 42 bases, in frame from base 1. The germline V gene (reference sequence) sets CDR1 to DFQATT and CDR2 to SNEGSKA. Trimming at the junction amounts to 3 bases on V and 5 bases on J, and the germline ends lie 16 bases apart. PBMCs were isolated by Ficoll-Paque density gradient centrifugation. This TCR was recovered from an adult woman who had mild COVID-19 (a few samples of this study predate the infection). The sample titles of this study are shuffled in the database, so cell type and time point are left out; the donor was told from shared clones. The sample was PBMCs or a T cell subset sorted from them (not recorded which). The V gene is TRBV20-1 and the J gene is TRBJ2-5; the D gene cannot be named for sure. The CDR3 protein is CSARVPDGQETQYF. The DNA sequence follows: TGCAGTGCTAGGGTCCCCGATGGTCAGGAGACCCAGTACTTC.